The T cell receptor (beta chain) described here comes from a study of early T cells in non-severe SARS-CoV-2 infection. About the research overall: Sequencing used unsorted whole-blood bulk RNA, so chains lack pairing. The study's findings and limits: The study's VDJdb matching favored anti-spike CD8 responses and missed private and CD4 specificities.

This CDR3 contains 12 residues. The V gene's germline CDR1 is WSHSY and CDR2 SAAADI. The ends were cut back, 6 bases at V and 2 bases at J, with 4 bases in the middle. Unique molecular identifiers tagged individual cDNA molecules. MiXCR, applied by TCRdb to the 5' RACE reads, yields one record per CDR3 protein. Here the sample spans around 26,000 distinct CDR3 sequences, roughly 5.3% being singletons. Many counts were recorded for this clonotype. Its antigen is currently unknown. The sequencing input was whole blood. The source of this sequence is an adult who was a healthcare worker with PCR-confirmed SARS-CoV-2 infection or an uninfected control (not recorded which). The rearrangement uses TRBV10-2 and TRBJ2-2, with D uncertain. This CDR3 is CASSGNTGELFF. CDR3 DNA: TGCGCCAGCAGCGGAAACACCGGGGAGCTGTTTTTT.